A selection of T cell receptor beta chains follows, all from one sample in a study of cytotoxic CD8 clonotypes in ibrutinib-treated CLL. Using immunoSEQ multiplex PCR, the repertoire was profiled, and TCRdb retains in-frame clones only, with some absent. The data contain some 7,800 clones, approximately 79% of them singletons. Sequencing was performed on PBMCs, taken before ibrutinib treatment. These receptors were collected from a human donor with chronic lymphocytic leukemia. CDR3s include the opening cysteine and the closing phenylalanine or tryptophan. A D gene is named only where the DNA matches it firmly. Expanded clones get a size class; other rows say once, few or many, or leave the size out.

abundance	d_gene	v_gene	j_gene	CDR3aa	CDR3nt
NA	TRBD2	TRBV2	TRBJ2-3	CASSEGTSGRGTDTQYF	TGTGCCAGCAGTGAAGGGACTAGCGGGAGGGGGACAGATACGCAGTATTTT
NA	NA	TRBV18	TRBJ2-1	CASSLGSAYEYNEQFF	TGTGCCAGCTCTCTAGGGTCTGCGTACGAATACAATGAGCAGTTCTTC
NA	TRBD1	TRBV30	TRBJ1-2	CASTGGLGYTF	TGTGCTTCGACAGGGGGCTTGGGCTACACCTTC
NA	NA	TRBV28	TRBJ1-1	CASSYAVGDGNTEAFF	TGTGCCAGCAGCTACGCCGTCGGGGACGGGAACACTGAAGCTTTCTTT
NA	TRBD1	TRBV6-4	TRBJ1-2	CASAQDRGVYGYTF	TGTGCCAGCGCCCAGGACAGGGGGGTCTATGGCTACACCTTC
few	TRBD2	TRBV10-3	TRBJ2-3	CAISGLSGGASRTDTQYF	TGTGCCATCAGTGGACTGAGCGGGGGGGCTTCGCGCACAGATACGCAGTATTTT
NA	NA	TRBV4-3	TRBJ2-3	CASSPGRKGGGLDTQYF	TGCGCCAGCAGCCCTGGAAGGAAGGGGGGGGGCCTAGATACGCAGTATTTT
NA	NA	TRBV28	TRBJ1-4	CASNRAGSNEKLFF	TGTGCCAGCAATAGGGCCGGCTCTAATGAAAAACTGTTTTTT
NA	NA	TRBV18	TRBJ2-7	CASSPFIGATYEQYF	TGTGCCAGCTCACCATTCATTGGGGCGACCTACGAGCAGTACTTC
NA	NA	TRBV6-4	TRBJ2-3	CASSDSSGGTTDTQYF	TGTGCCAGCAGTGACTCCTCAGGGGGGACCACAGATACGCAGTATTTT
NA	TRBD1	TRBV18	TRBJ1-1	CASSPLQGAYENTEAFF	TGTGCCAGCTCACCGCTCCAGGGGGCGTATGAGAACACTGAAGCTTTCTTT
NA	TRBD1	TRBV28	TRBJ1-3	CASSFRGRSGNTIYF	TGTGCCAGCAGTTTCAGGGGGCGCTCCGGAAACACCATATATTTT
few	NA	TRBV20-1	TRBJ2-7	CSAGVEQYF	TGCAGTGCTGGTGTGGAGCAGTACTTC
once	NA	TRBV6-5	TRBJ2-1	CASAPIPGRGAEQFF	TGTGCCAGCGCTCCGATCCCCGGCAGGGGAGCAGAGCAGTTCTTC
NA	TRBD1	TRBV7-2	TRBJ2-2	CASSPRTGTGELFF	TGTGCCAGCAGCCCTCGGACAGGGACCGGGGAGCTGTTTTTT
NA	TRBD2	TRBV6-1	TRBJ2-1	CASSEAQVAGQFF	TGTGCCAGCAGTGAAGCGCAGGTAGCGGGGCAGTTCTTC
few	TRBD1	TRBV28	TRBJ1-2	CASSPGDRGGGYTF	TGTGCCAGCAGTCCAGGGGACAGGGGAGGGGGCTACACCTTC
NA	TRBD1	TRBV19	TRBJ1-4	CATKDRDHEKLFF	TGTGCCACCAAGGACAGGGATCATGAAAAACTGTTTTTT
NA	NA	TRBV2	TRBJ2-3	CASSEGLGGQYF	TGTGCCAGCAGTGAAGGACTAGGGGGGCAGTATTTT
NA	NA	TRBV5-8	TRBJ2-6	CASSFSLSGANVLTF	TGTGCCAGCAGCTTTTCCCTATCTGGGGCCAACGTCCTGACTTTC
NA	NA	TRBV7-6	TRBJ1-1	CASSLGHQEGTEAFF	TGTGCCAGCAGCTTAGGTCATCAGGAGGGCACTGAAGCTTTCTTT
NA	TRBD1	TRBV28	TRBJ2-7	CASGGQLTYEQYF	TGTGCCAGCGGGGGACAGTTAACCTACGAGCAGTACTTC
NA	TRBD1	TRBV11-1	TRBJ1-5	CASSRHRDRGPGQPQHF	TGTGCCAGCAGCCGACACCGGGACAGGGGGCCGGGGCAGCCCCAGCATTTT
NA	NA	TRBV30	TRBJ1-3	CAWRSPGQLISGNTIYF	TGTGCCTGGAGGAGTCCGGGGCAGCTCATCTCTGGAAACACCATATATTTT
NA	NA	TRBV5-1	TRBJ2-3	CASSLEMADTQYF	TGCGCCAGCAGCTTGGAAATGGCAGATACGCAGTATTTT
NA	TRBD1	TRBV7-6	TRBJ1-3	CASSLRRTGGNTIYF	TGTGCCAGCAGCTTAAGACGGACAGGAGGAAACACCATATATTTT
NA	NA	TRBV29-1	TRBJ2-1	CSVEADPSDEQFF	TGCAGCGTTGAAGCGGACCCCTCGGATGAGCAGTTCTTC
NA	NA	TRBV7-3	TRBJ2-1	CASSAGPDNEQFF	TGTGCCAGCAGCGCGGGCCCCGACAATGAGCAGTTCTTC
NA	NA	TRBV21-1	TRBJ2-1	CASCRGQGDYNEQFF	TGTGCCAGCTGTCGGGGACAGGGAGACTACAATGAGCAGTTCTTC
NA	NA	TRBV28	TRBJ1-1	CASRTQTDSTEAFF	TGTGCCAGCAGGACCCAGACAGATAGCACTGAAGCTTTCTTT
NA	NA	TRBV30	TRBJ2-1	CAWVGDLSSYNEQFF	TGTGCCTGGGTAGGGGACCTGAGCTCCTACAATGAGCAGTTCTTC
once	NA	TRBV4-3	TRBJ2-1	CASSRRPGGYNEQFF	TGCGCCAGCAGCCGACGGCCTGGAGGGTACAATGAGCAGTTCTTC
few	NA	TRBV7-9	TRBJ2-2	CASSDDAPGELFF	TGTGCCAGCAGCGACGACGCTCCCGGGGAGCTGTTTTTT
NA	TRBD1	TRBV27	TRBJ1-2	CASRQTKTGPRFDYGYTF	TGTGCCAGCAGACAAACAAAGACAGGGCCGCGATTTGACTATGGCTACACCTTC
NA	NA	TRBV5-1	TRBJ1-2	CASSLGPGPRFYGYTF	TGCGCCAGCAGCCTGGGACCGGGACCTCGATTCTATGGCTACACCTTC
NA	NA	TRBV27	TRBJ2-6	CASSPRWGWGSGANVLTF	TGTGCCAGCAGTCCCCGGTGGGGTTGGGGCTCTGGGGCCAACGTCCTGACTTTC
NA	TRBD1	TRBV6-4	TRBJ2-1	CASSTDRADFGEQFF	TGTGCCAGCAGCACAGACAGGGCGGATTTCGGTGAGCAGTTCTTC
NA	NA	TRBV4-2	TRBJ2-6	CASSQESGSGANVLTF	TGTGCCAGCAGCCAAGAAAGCGGCTCTGGGGCCAACGTCCTGACTTTC
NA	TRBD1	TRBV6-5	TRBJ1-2	CASSKDRGWDYGYTF	TGTGCCAGCAGCAAAGACAGGGGCTGGGACTATGGCTACACCTTC
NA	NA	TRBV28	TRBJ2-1	CASSSLGDGGVPIWFF	TGTGCCAGCAGTTCCCTCGGGGACGGAGGGGTCCCTATTTGGTTCTTC
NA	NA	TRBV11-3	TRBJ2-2	CASSSEAAGELFF	TGTGCCAGCAGCTCGGAGGCAGCCGGGGAGCTGTTTTTT
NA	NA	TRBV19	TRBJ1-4	CASSPTTTTEKLFF	TGTGCCAGTAGTCCAACGACGACTACTGAAAAACTGTTTTTT
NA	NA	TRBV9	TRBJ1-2	CASSVLSGPNYGYTF	TGTGCCAGCAGCGTACTTAGTGGACCTAACTATGGCTACACCTTC
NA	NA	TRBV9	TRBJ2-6	CASSRRGAGANVLTF	TGTGCCAGCAGCCGTAGGGGTGCTGGGGCCAACGTCCTGACTTTC
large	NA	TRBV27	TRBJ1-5	CASSLLGNSNQPQHF	TGTGCCAGCAGTTTGCTGGGGAATAGCAATCAGCCCCAGCATTTT
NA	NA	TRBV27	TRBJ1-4	CASRSDGGFNEKLFF	TGTGCCAGCAGGTCGGACGGCGGATTTAATGAAAAACTGTTTTTT
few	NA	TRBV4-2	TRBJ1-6	CASSQAEGSGSPLHF	TGTGCCAGCAGCCAAGCAGAGGGTTCGGGCTCACCCCTCCACTTT
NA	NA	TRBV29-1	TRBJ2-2	CSVEPSGGGELFF	TGCAGCGTTGAACCATCCGGCGGCGGGGAGCTGTTTTTT
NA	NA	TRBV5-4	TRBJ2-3	CASSFPRGETDTQYF	TGTGCCAGCAGCTTCCCCCGGGGTGAAACAGATACGCAGTATTTT
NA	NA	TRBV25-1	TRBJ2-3	CASSDRGGTQYF	TGTGCCAGCAGTGACAGGGGAGGGACGCAGTATTTT
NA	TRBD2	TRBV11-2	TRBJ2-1	CASSNTPSGNSYNEQFF	TGTGCCAGCAGCAACACACCTAGCGGGAACTCCTACAATGAGCAGTTCTTC
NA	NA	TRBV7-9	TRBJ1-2	CASTGSIEPYSVYRLGYTF	TGTGCCAGCACCGGATCTATTGAACCCTACAGCGTTTACAGGCTTGGCTACACCTTC
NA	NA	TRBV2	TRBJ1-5	CASTGASFQPQHF	TGTGCAAGCACGGGGGCAAGTTTCCAGCCCCAGCATTTT
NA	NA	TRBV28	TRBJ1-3	CASILGASGNTIYF	TGTGCCAGCATATTGGGGGCATCTGGAAACACCATATATTTT
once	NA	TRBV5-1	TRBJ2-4	CASSPTGGGQNIQYF	TGCGCCAGCAGCCCAACCGGCGGGGGCCAAAACATTCAGTACTTC
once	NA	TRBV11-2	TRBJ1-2	CASSLVAGGGYTF	TGTGCCAGCAGCTTAGTGGCTGGGGGTGGCTACACCTTC